This TCR beta chain was captured in a study of human T cells and chemical hapten exposure. Study results and limitations: There was no change with DPC sensitization in TCRs above 1 in 1000 frequency. Expanded TCRs clustered into significantly more large CDR3 similarity groups than controls, the analysis revealed.

Each cDNA molecule in the library carried unique molecular identifiers. TCRdb re-called the RACE reads through MiXCR, storing one row per CDR3 protein. The sample has roughly 45,000 distinct CDR3 sequences, around 9.3% seen once. This clonotype was seen at least ten times. No antigen is known for it. Sample time point: patch test 1, 2 weeks after DPC sensitization. Treatment specified: therapeutic diphenylcyclopropenone sensitization with weekly scalp DPC. The CDR3 spans 13 residues. V lost 5 bases and J lost 5; bases outside the gene matches: 5. In germline, CDR1 is SEHNR, CDR2 FQNEAQ (reference sequence).

Sequenced material: whole blood, taken in connection with sensitization to the hapten diphenylcyclopropenone (DPC). The sequence derives from a woman aged 45 to 65 with alopecia areata. Some clones in this sample may be carry-over from other donors' samples. The chain is built from TRBV7-9 and TRBJ1-2; 7 nucleotides line up with TRBD1. The CDR3 loop reads CASSQGQLYGYTF. The CDR3 coding sequence is TGTGCCAGCAGCCAGGGACAGCTTTATGGCTACACCTTC.